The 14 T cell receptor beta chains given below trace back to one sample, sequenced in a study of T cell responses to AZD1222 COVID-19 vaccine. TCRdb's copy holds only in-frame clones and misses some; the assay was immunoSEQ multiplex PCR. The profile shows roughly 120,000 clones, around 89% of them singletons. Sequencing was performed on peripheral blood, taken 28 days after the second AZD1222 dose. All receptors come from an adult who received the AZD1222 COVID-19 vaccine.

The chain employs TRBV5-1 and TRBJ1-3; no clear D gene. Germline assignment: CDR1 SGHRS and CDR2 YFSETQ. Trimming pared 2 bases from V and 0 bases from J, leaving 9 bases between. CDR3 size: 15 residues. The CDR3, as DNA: TGCGCCAGCAGCTTAACAACGAGCTCTGGAAACACCATATATTTT. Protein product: CASSLTTSSGNTIYF.

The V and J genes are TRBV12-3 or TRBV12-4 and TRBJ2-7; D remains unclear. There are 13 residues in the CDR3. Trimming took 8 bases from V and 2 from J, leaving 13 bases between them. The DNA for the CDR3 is TGTGCCAGCGCGCTAACAGTTCCCTACGAGCAGTACTTC. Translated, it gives CASALTVPYEQYF.

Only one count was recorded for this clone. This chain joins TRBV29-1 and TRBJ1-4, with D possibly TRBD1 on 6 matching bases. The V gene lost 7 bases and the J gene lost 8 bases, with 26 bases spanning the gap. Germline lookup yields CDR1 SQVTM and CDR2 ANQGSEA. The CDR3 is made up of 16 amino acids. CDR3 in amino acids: CSAVGLQGSFGEKLFF. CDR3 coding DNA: TGCAGCGCCGTCGGTTTACAGGGCTCGTTCGGGGAAAAACTGTTTTTT.

This CDR3 is CASSPPGANVLTF. The DNA of the CDR3 is TGTGCCAGCAGCCCCCCCGGGGCCAACGTCCTGACTTTC. The chain joins TRBV7-3 to TRBJ2-6; unclear D gene. This CDR3 comprises 13 residues. Germline V CDR1 and CDR2: SGHTA, FQGTGA. Deletions cut 5 bases from V and 4 bases from J, with 6 bases between.

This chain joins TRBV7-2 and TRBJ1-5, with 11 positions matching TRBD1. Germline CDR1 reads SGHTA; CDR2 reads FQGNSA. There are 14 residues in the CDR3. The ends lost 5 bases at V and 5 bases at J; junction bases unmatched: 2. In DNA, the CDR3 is TGTGCCAGCAGCCGGACAGGGGGCTATCAGCCCCAGCATTTT. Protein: CASSRTGGYQPQHF.

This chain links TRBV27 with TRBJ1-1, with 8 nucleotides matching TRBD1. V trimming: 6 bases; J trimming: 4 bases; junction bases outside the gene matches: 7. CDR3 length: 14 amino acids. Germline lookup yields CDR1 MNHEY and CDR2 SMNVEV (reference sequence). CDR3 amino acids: CASSLIGTGTEAFF. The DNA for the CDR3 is TGTGCCAGCAGCCTGATCGGGACAGGCACTGAAGCTTTCTTT.

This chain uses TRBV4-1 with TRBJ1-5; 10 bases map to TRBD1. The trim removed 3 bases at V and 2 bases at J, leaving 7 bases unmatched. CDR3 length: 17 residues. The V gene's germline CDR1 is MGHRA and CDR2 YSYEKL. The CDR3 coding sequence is TGCGCCAGCAGCCAGTTTGCCGGGACAGGGGGCAATCAGCCCCAGCATTTT. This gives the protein CASSQFAGTGGNQPQHF.

The CDR3 loop is CASSEAGVGGNQPQHF. The CDR3 DNA reads TGTGCCAGCAGTGAGGCAGGGGTAGGGGGCAATCAGCCCCAGCATTTT. The rearrangement joins TRBV28 to TRBJ1-5, with D perhaps TRBD1 (6 bases). CDR3 length: 16 amino acids. The V end was cut by 5 bases, the J end by 2 bases, with 16 bases between. In germline, CDR1 is MDHEN, CDR2 SYDVKM.

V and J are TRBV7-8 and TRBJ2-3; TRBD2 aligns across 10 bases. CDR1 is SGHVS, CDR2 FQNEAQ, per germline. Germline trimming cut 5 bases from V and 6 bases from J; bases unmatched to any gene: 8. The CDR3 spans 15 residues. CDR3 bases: TGTGCCAGCAGCCACCCGGGACTAGCGAAGGATACGCAGTATTTT. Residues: CASSHPGLAKDTQYF.

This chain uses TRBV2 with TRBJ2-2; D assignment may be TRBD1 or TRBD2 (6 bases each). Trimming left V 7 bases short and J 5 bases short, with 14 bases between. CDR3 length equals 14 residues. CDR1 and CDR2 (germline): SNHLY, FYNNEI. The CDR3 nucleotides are TGTGCCAGCAAGGGGGGAGGTTATACCGGGGAGCTGTTTTTT. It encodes CASKGGGYTGELFF.

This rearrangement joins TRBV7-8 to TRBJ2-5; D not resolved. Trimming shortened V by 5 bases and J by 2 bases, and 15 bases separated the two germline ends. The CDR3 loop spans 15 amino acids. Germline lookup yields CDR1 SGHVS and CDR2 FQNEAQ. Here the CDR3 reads CASSRKSGQQETQYF. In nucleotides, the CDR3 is TGTGCCAGCAGCCGTAAATCCGGGCAGCAAGAGACCCAGTACTTC.

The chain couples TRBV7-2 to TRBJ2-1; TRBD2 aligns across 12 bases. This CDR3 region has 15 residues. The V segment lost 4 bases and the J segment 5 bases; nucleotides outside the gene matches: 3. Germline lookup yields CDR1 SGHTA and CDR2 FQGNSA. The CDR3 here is CASSSRLAGDNEQFF. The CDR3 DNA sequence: TGTGCCAGCAGCTCCAGACTAGCGGGGGACAATGAGCAGTTCTTC. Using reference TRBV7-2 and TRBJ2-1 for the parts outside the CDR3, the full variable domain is GAGVSQSPSNKVTEKGKDVELRCDPISGHTALYWYRQSLGQGLEFLIYFQGNSAPDKSGLPSDRFSAERTGGSVSTLTIQRTQQEDSAVYLCASSSRLAGDNEQFFGPGTRLTVL.

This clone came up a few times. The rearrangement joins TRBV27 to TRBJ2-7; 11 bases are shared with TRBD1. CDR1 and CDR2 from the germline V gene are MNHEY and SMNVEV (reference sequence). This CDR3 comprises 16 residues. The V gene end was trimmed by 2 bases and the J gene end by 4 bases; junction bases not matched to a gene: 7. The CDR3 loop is CASSLIPGTGGYEQYF. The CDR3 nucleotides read TGTGCCAGCAGTTTAATACCCGGGACAGGGGGGTACGAGCAGTACTTC.

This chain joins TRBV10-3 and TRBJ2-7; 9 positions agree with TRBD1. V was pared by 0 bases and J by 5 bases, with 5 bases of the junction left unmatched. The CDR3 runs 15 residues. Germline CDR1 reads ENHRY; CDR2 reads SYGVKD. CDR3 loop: CAISESGQGYHEQYF. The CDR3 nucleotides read TGTGCCATCAGTGAGTCGGGACAGGGCTACCACGAGCAGTACTTC.